This entry concerns a single T cell receptor (beta chain). This entry is derived from a study of blood T cell repertoires in COVID-19. Per the authors' pipeline: How many nucleated cells were present was estimated from reference gene primer amplification. Clones were sequenced by immunoSEQ multiplex PCR, and TCRdb holds only the in-frame ones, with some missing. The DNA was the basis for D and trimming; V, J and clone size are from that table. Of about 110,000 clones in the sample, about four fifths are singletons; the top ten hold 4% to 5%. This TCR derives from a woman between 65 and 79 years old with acute or convalescent COVID-19. The sequencing sample was made of peripheral blood.

The CDR3 region has the DNA TGTGCCAGCAGGAAAGCTACAGGGGGCTCGGGCTATGGCTACACCTTC. Amino acid sequence: CASRKATGGSGYGYTF. V is TRBV2 and J is TRBJ1-2, with 9 bases matching TRBD1. This CDR3 is built from 16 residues. V lost 6 bases to trimming and J lost 4 bases; unmatched junction nucleotides: 12. CDR1 SNHLY and CDR2 FYNNEI come from the germline V gene.